A selection of T cell receptor beta chains follows, all from one sample in a study of human T cells and chemical hapten exposure. TCRdb re-called the RACE reads through MiXCR, storing one row per CDR3 protein. The table includes some 77,000 distinct CDR3 sequences, 8.6% detected once. The sequenced sample was whole blood. The receptors originated from a female donor in good health. Some clones in this sample may be carry-over from other donors' samples. CDR3s include the opening cysteine and the closing phenylalanine or tryptophan. Fields, in order: V gene, J gene, D gene, clone size, CDR3 protein, CDR3 DNA. A D gene is named only where the DNA matches it firmly. Clone size is shown for a subset of rows, as once, few, many or a class of expanded clone.

v_gene: TRBV7-8; j_gene: TRBJ2-3; d_gene: -; abundance: many; CDR3aa: CASSLRDTTADTQYF; CDR3nt: TGTGCCAGCAGCTTAAGGGACACTACCGCAGATACGCAGTATTTT
v_gene: TRBV7-7; j_gene: TRBJ2-7; d_gene: -; abundance: -; CDR3aa: CASSKGLPGEQYF; CDR3nt: TGTGCCAGCAGCAAGGGACTCCCTGGAGAGCAGTACTTC
v_gene: TRBV2; j_gene: TRBJ1-5; d_gene: -; abundance: few; CDR3aa: CASTKADRGNQPQHF; CDR3nt: TGTGCCAGCACTAAAGCAGACAGAGGCAATCAGCCCCAGCATTTT
v_gene: TRBV13; j_gene: TRBJ2-3; d_gene: -; abundance: few; CDR3aa: CASSSYRADTQYF; CDR3nt: TGTGCCAGCAGCTCCTACCGGGCAGATACGCAGTATTTT
v_gene: TRBV29-1; j_gene: TRBJ1-5; d_gene: -; abundance: -; CDR3aa: CSVVFSTGGQPQHF; CDR3nt: TGCAGCGTTGTTTTTTCGACAGGCGGTCAGCCCCAGCATTTT
v_gene: TRBV5-5; j_gene: TRBJ2-4; d_gene: -; abundance: many; CDR3aa: CASSLGPENIQYF; CDR3nt: TGTGCCAGCAGCTTGGGTCCAGAAAACATTCAGTACTTC
v_gene: TRBV20-1; j_gene: TRBJ1-2; d_gene: -; abundance: once; CDR3aa: CSSEGSNGYTF; CDR3nt: TGCAGTTCGGAGGGTAGCAATGGCTACACCTTC
v_gene: TRBV12-3/TRBV12-4; j_gene: TRBJ1-1; d_gene: TRBD1; abundance: few; CDR3aa: CASSARDRVTEAFF; CDR3nt: TGTGCCAGCAGTGCACGGGACAGGGTCACTGAAGCTTTCTTT
v_gene: TRBV23-1; j_gene: TRBJ2-4; d_gene: -; abundance: many; CDR3aa: CASSYNRAFKNIQYF; CDR3nt: TGCGCCAGCAGTTACAACAGGGCCTTCAAAAACATTCAGTACTTC
v_gene: TRBV6-2/TRBV6-3; j_gene: TRBJ2-1; d_gene: -; abundance: many; CDR3aa: CASTLPERDEQFF; CDR3nt: TGTGCCAGCACCCTACCGGAAAGGGATGAGCAGTTCTTC
v_gene: TRBV4-3; j_gene: TRBJ2-3; d_gene: -; abundance: many; CDR3aa: CASSLGLTTDTQYF; CDR3nt: TGCGCCAGCAGCCTAGGACTTACTACAGATACGCAGTATTTT
v_gene: TRBV12-3/TRBV12-4; j_gene: TRBJ1-5; d_gene: -; abundance: few; CDR3aa: CASSLRGVFQPQHF; CDR3nt: TGTGCCAGCAGTTTGCGGGGGGTATTTCAGCCCCAGCATTTT
v_gene: TRBV29-1; j_gene: TRBJ2-3; d_gene: TRBD2; abundance: many; CDR3aa: CSVDGLAGGTDTQYF; CDR3nt: TGCAGCGTTGATGGCCTAGCGGGGGGTACAGATACGCAGTATTTT
v_gene: TRBV20-1; j_gene: TRBJ2-1; d_gene: TRBD2; abundance: few; CDR3aa: CSARDLFERGLGNEQFF; CDR3nt: TGCAGTGCTAGAGATCTATTCGAGCGGGGCTTGGGCAATGAGCAGTTCTTC
v_gene: TRBV2; j_gene: TRBJ1-1; d_gene: -; abundance: -; CDR3aa: CASSEWRDEAFF; CDR3nt: TGTGCCAGCAGTGAATGGAGGGATGAAGCTTTCTTT
v_gene: TRBV7-9; j_gene: TRBJ1-6; d_gene: TRBD1; abundance: -; CDR3aa: CASSLDSGQGGSPLHF; CDR3nt: TGTGCCAGCAGCTTAGATTCGGGACAGGGGGGCTCACCCCTCCACTTT
v_gene: TRBV11-1; j_gene: TRBJ2-1; d_gene: -; abundance: -; CDR3aa: CASSTSVASYNEQFF; CDR3nt: TGTGCCAGCAGCACGAGCGTAGCCTCCTACAATGAGCAGTTCTTC
v_gene: TRBV7-9; j_gene: TRBJ2-7; d_gene: -; abundance: few; CDR3aa: CASSLAREQYF; CDR3nt: TGTGCCAGCAGCTTAGCGCGCGAGCAGTACTTC
v_gene: TRBV7-8; j_gene: TRBJ2-1; d_gene: TRBD1; abundance: few; CDR3aa: CASSHGQGYYNEQFF; CDR3nt: TGTGCCAGCAGCCACGGACAGGGGTACTACAATGAGCAGTTCTTC
v_gene: TRBV10-3; j_gene: TRBJ2-1; d_gene: TRBD1; abundance: few; CDR3aa: CAISGQGSNEQFF; CDR3nt: TGTGCCATCAGCGGACAGGGGAGCAATGAGCAGTTCTTC
v_gene: TRBV20-1; j_gene: TRBJ2-7; d_gene: -; abundance: many; CDR3aa: CSAKDLDQQGPTDYEQYF; CDR3nt: TGCAGTGCTAAGGACCTAGATCAACAGGGCCCTACGGACTACGAGCAGTACTTC
v_gene: TRBV6-1; j_gene: TRBJ2-3; d_gene: -; abundance: few; CDR3aa: CASSEGQGATDTQYF; CDR3nt: TGTGCCAGCAGTGAAGGTCAGGGAGCCACAGATACGCAGTATTTT
v_gene: TRBV7-9; j_gene: TRBJ2-1; d_gene: -; abundance: few; CDR3aa: CASSLVYRRYNEQFF; CDR3nt: TGTGCCAGCAGCTTAGTTTACCGAAGATACAATGAGCAGTTCTTC
v_gene: TRBV6-5; j_gene: TRBJ1-1; d_gene: -; abundance: many; CDR3aa: CATRRGARAFF; CDR3nt: TGTGCCACCCGGAGGGGGGCCAGAGCTTTCTTT
v_gene: TRBV24-1; j_gene: TRBJ2-3; d_gene: TRBD2; abundance: -; CDR3aa: CATGGSGTDTQYF; CDR3nt: TGTGCCACGGGGGGGTCCGGCACAGATACGCAGTATTTT
v_gene: TRBV25-1; j_gene: TRBJ2-3; d_gene: -; abundance: -; CDR3aa: CASLRSGTDTQYF; CDR3nt: TGTGCCAGCCTTAGGTCAGGTACAGATACGCAGTATTTT
v_gene: TRBV5-5; j_gene: TRBJ1-1; d_gene: -; abundance: -; CDR3aa: CASSFYYMNTEAFF; CDR3nt: TGTGCCAGCAGCTTCTACTACATGAACACTGAAGCTTTCTTT
v_gene: TRBV10-3; j_gene: TRBJ2-2; d_gene: TRBD2; abundance: few; CDR3aa: CAIRNSGGALYTGELFF; CDR3nt: TGTGCCATCAGAAATAGCGGGGGGGCCCTGTACACCGGGGAGCTGTTTTTT
v_gene: TRBV4-1; j_gene: TRBJ2-7; d_gene: -; abundance: many; CDR3aa: CASSRVPGAAWGEQYF; CDR3nt: TGCGCCAGCAGCCGAGTCCCCGGCGCTGCCTGGGGCGAGCAGTACTTC
v_gene: TRBV29-1; j_gene: TRBJ1-5; d_gene: TRBD1; abundance: few; CDR3aa: CSVHRLAGTGGANQPQHF; CDR3nt: TGCAGCGTTCACCGTCTTGCCGGGACAGGGGGAGCAAATCAGCCCCAGCATTTT
v_gene: TRBV4-2; j_gene: TRBJ2-2; d_gene: -; abundance: many; CDR3aa: CASSQDREGTNTGELFF; CDR3nt: TGTGCCAGCAGCCAAGATCGGGAAGGAACGAACACCGGGGAGCTGTTTTTT
v_gene: TRBV12-3/TRBV12-4; j_gene: TRBJ1-1; d_gene: -; abundance: -; CDR3aa: CASSFSGSMNTEAFF; CDR3nt: TGTGCCAGCAGTTTCTCAGGTTCGATGAACACTGAAGCTTTCTTT
v_gene: TRBV18; j_gene: TRBJ1-5; d_gene: -; abundance: few; CDR3aa: CASSPGVSRQPQHF; CDR3nt: TGTGCCAGCTCACCAGGGGTTTCAAGACAGCCCCAGCATTTT
v_gene: TRBV20-1; j_gene: TRBJ2-5; d_gene: -; abundance: few; CDR3aa: CSARDINQETQYF; CDR3nt: TGCAGTGCTAGAGATATTAACCAAGAGACCCAGTACTTC
v_gene: TRBV24-1; j_gene: TRBJ2-2; d_gene: -; abundance: few; CDR3aa: CATTGDRIGGTGELFF; CDR3nt: TGTGCCACCACTGGAGACAGGATCGGGGGCACCGGGGAGCTGTTTTTT
v_gene: TRBV5-1; j_gene: TRBJ2-7; d_gene: -; abundance: -; CDR3aa: CASSLVGGEQYF; CDR3nt: TGCGCCAGCAGCTTGGTAGGAGGGGAGCAGTACTTC
v_gene: TRBV6-1; j_gene: TRBJ2-7; d_gene: -; abundance: many; CDR3aa: CASRQGVPYEQYF; CDR3nt: TGTGCCAGCAGACAGGGAGTTCCTTACGAGCAGTACTTC
v_gene: TRBV20-1; j_gene: TRBJ2-4; d_gene: -; abundance: many; CDR3aa: CSASWAARTKNIQYF; CDR3nt: TGCAGTGCTAGTTGGGCAGCGAGAACCAAAAACATTCAGTACTTC
v_gene: TRBV6-8; j_gene: TRBJ1-6; d_gene: -; abundance: many; CDR3aa: CASSYTEGNSPLHF; CDR3nt: TGTGCCAGCAGTTACACGGAGGGTAATTCACCCCTCCACTTT
v_gene: TRBV12-3/TRBV12-4; j_gene: TRBJ2-5; d_gene: -; abundance: few; CDR3aa: CASSSSRGIAATQYF; CDR3nt: TGTGCCAGCAGTTCCTCTAGGGGGATCGCGGCGACCCAGTACTTC
v_gene: TRBV12-3/TRBV12-4; j_gene: TRBJ2-7; d_gene: TRBD1; abundance: -; CDR3aa: CASRSDREYEQYF; CDR3nt: TGTGCCAGCAGATCGGACAGGGAATACGAGCAGTACTTC
v_gene: TRBV5-1; j_gene: TRBJ1-1; d_gene: -; abundance: few; CDR3aa: CASSLMRNTEAFF; CDR3nt: TGCGCCAGCAGCTTGATGAGGAACACTGAAGCTTTCTTT